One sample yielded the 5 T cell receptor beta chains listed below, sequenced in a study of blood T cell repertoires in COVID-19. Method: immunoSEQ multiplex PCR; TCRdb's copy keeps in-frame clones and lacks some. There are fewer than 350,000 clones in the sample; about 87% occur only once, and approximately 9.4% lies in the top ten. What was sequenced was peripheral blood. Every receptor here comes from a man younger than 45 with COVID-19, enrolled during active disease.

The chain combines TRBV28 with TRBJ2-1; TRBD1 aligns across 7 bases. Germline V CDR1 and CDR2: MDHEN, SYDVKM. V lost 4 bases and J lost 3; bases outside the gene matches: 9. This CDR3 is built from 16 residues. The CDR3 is CASSSSTTGFYNEQFF. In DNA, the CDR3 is TGTGCCAGCAGTTCCAGCACGACAGGGTTCTACAATGAGCAGTTCTTC.

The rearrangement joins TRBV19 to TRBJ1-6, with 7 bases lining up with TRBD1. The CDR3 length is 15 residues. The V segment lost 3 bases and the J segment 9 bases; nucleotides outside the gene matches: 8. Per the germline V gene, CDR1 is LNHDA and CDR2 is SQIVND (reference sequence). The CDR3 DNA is TGTGCCAGTAGTATGCGGGGACAGATATCTTCACCCCTCCACTTT. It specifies CASSMRGQISSPLHF.

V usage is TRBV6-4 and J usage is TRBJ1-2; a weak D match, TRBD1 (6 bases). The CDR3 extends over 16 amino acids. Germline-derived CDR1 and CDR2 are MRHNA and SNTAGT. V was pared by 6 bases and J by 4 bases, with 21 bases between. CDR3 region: CASSASSDRPSYGYTF. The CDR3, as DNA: TGTGCCAGCAGCGCCTCCTCCGACAGGCCTAGCTATGGCTACACCTTC.

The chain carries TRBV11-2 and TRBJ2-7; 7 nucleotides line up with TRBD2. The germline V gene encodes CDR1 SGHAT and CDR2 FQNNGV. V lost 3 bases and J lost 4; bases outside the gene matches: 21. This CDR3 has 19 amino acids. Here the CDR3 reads CASSFPFGGRARNDYEQYF. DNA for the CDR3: TGTGCCAGCAGCTTCCCCTTTGGTGGGAGGGCCAGGAACGATTACGAGCAGTACTTC.

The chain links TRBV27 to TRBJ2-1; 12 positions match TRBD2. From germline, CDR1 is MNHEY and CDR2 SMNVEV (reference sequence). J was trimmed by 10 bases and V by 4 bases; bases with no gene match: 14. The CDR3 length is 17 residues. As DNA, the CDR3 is TGTGCCAGCAGTTCATCACGACTAGCGGGAGCATCGGGGGAGCAGTTCTTC. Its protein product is CASSSSRLAGASGEQFF.